These 27 T cell receptor beta chains share one sample of origin, sequenced in a study of cytomegalovirus exposure and HLA in healthy donors. Primers: 60 Vbeta forward and 13 Jbeta reverse. Profiling relied on immunoSEQ multiplex PCR, and the TCRdb table lists in-frame clones only, not all of them. Reported are 200,000 to 250,000 clones; the ten largest clones contain around 1.1%. Specimen: PBMCs. These receptors were collected from a girl under 10 years old in good health and CMV-seropositive.

The rearrangement links TRBV28 to TRBJ1-1; D possibly corresponds to TRBD1 (5 bases). This CDR3 has 18 residues. The V and J ends lost 5 bases and 0 bases respectively, with 22 bases between them. Per germline, CDR1 MDHEN and CDR2 SYDVKM. CDR3 sequence (DNA): TGTGCCAGCAGTCCTCTCGGGACGGGAGTTTCCATGAACACTGAAGCTTTCTTT. Amino acid sequence: CASSPLGTGVSMNTEAFF.

V gene TRBV14 combines with J gene TRBJ1-2, with D maybe TRBD1 (5 bases). V was cut by 3 bases and J by 4 bases, with 12 bases left in between. CDR3 size: 14 residues. From germline, CDR1 is SGHDN and CDR2 FVKESK. The CDR3 is CASSQAGTFYGYTF. The CDR3 DNA sequence: TGTGCCAGCAGCCAGGCGGGGACGTTCTATGGCTACACCTTC.

The rearrangement uses TRBV7-9 and TRBJ2-1; no clear D. The CDR3 has 11 amino acids. With 5 bases removed from V and 9 bases from J, the gap between germline ends came to 8 bases. Germline values: CDR1 SEHNR, CDR2 FQNEAQ (reference sequence). This chain's CDR3 is CASSPQFEQFF. The CDR3 region has the DNA TGTGCCAGCAGCCCGCAGTTTGAGCAGTTCTTC.

The rearrangement uses TRBV19 and TRBJ2-1; 9 bases are shared with TRBD1. The length of the CDR3 is 13 residues. V dropped 8 bases and J dropped 8; count of bases not matched to a gene: 7. CDR1 is LNHDA, CDR2 SQIVND, per germline (reference sequence). CDR3 protein: CASLRQGGYEQFF. The DNA for the CDR3 is TGTGCCAGTCTCCGACAGGGGGGCTATGAGCAGTTCTTC.

V gene TRBV18 combines with J gene TRBJ2-3; a possible D gene is TRBD2 (6 bases). Deletions cut 2 bases from V and 0 bases from J, with 9 bases between. The CDR3 is made up of 15 amino acids. Germline CDR1 is KGHSH and CDR2 is LQKENI. The CDR3 spells CASSPLAGSTDTQYF. CDR3 coding DNA: TGTGCCAGCTCACCATTGGCGGGGAGCACAGATACGCAGTATTTT.

The chain joins TRBV7-2 to TRBJ1-2; D may be TRBD1 (6 bases). From germline, CDR1 is SGHTA and CDR2 FQGNSA. With 6 bases removed from V and 6 bases from J, the gap between germline ends came to 14 bases. There are 13 residues in the CDR3. The CDR3 DNA reads TGTGCCAGCAGTCTTCGGGGGGGGCATGGCTACACCTTC. Amino acid sequence: CASSLRGGHGYTF. Full variable domain (rest looked up from reference TRBV7-2 and TRBJ1-2): GAGVSQSPSNKVTEKGKDVELRCDPISGHTALYWYRQSLGQGLEFLIYFQGNSAPDKSGLPSDRFSAERTGGSVSTLTIQRTQQEDSAVYLCASSLRGGHGYTFGSGTRLTVV.

The chain carries TRBV14 and TRBJ2-7; D perhaps matches TRBD2 (6 bases). V shed 3 bases and J shed 0 bases, with 15 bases lying between them. Germline V gene sequence: CDR1 SGHDN, CDR2 FVKESK. CDR3 length equals 16 residues. CDR3 DNA sequence: TGTGCCAGCAGCCAGCGGCTAGCGTTAGGCTCCTACGAGCAGTACTTC. This translates into CASSQRLALGSYEQYF.

The V and J genes are TRBV7-2 and TRBJ2-1, with 12 bases aligning to TRBD2. CDR3 length: 16 amino acids. V gave up 4 bases and J gave up 7 bases; unmatched junction bases: 8. Germline assignment: CDR1 SGHTA and CDR2 FQGNSA. CDR3 residues: CASSSRLAGVKNEQFF. The CDR3 region has the DNA TGTGCCAGCAGCTCCCGACTAGCGGGAGTTAAGAATGAGCAGTTCTTC.

V is TRBV10-2 and J is TRBJ1-2; TRBD1 matches at 8 bases. Germline-derived CDR1 and CDR2 are WSHSY and SAAADI. CDR3 length: 16 residues. J gave up 7 bases and V 0 bases, and 10 bases lay outside the gene matches. The CDR3 coding sequence is TGCGCCAGCAGTGAGTCTAGACAGGGGAAAGTGGCTGGCTACACCTTC. Translation: CASSESRQGKVAGYTF.

The J gene is TRBJ2-2, the V gene TRBV7-2, with TRBD2 matching 13 bases. CDR1 SGHTA and CDR2 FQGNSA come from the germline V gene. After removal of 2 bases from V and 11 bases from J, the junction contained 11 bases not matched to a gene. CDR3 length: 17 amino acids. Written as DNA, the CDR3 is TGTGCCAGCAGCTTATTCGGACTAGCGGGAGCGGGCAGAGAGCTGTTTTTT. Residues: CASSLFGLAGAGRELFF. The full variable domain, its missing parts supplied by reference TRBV7-2 and TRBJ2-2, is GAGVSQSPSNKVTEKGKDVELRCDPISGHTALYWYRQSLGQGLEFLIYFQGNSAPDKSGLPSDRFSAERTGGSVSTLTIQRTQQEDSAVYLCASSLFGLAGAGRELFFGEGSRLTVL.

The rearrangement joins TRBV28 to TRBJ2-3; D not resolved. The germline gives CDR1 MDHEN, CDR2 SYDVKM. V was shortened by 5 bases and J by 6 bases, with 9 bases between the two germline ends. The length of the CDR3 is 12 residues. CDR3 loop: CASSPSADTQYF. The CDR3 DNA reads TGTGCCAGCAGTCCGTCCGCGGATACGCAGTATTTT.

The gene calls are TRBV5-4 and TRBJ2-7; the match to TRBD1 covers 7 bases. From germline, CDR1 is SGHNT and CDR2 YYREEE (reference sequence). CDR3 length equals 16 residues. V lost 4 bases to trimming and J lost 3 bases; unmatched junction nucleotides: 13. The DNA of the CDR3 is TGTGCCAGCAGCCAACTAGGACAGGCCAAGGACTACGAGCAGTACTTC. It is translated as CASSQLGQAKDYEQYF.

The gene calls are TRBV29-1 and TRBJ1-1; maybe TRBD1 (5 bases). From germline, CDR1 is SQVTM and CDR2 ANQGSEA. V lost 6 bases, J lost 9 bases, and 11 bases lay in between. The CDR3 consists of 10 residues. CDR3 in DNA: TGCAGCGTGGGGCGAGATAAAGCTTTCTTT. Protein: CSVGRDKAFF.

The chain links TRBV29-1 to TRBJ1-1; TRBD1 agrees at 7 bases. Trimming removed 1 base from V and 3 bases from J; junction bases left unmatched: 5. Germline V lookup: CDR1 SQVTM, CDR2 ANQGSEA. This CDR3 comprises 14 residues. The CDR3 here is CSVEGTGAHTEAFF. DNA for the CDR3: TGCAGCGTTGAAGGTACAGGGGCGCACACTGAAGCTTTCTTT.

The chain combines TRBV5-1 with TRBJ2-6, with 7 bases fitting TRBD1. The CDR3 has 16 amino acids. The V segment lost 1 base and the J segment 2 bases; nucleotides outside the gene matches: 3. CDR1 SGHRS and CDR2 YFSETQ come from the germline V gene. CDR3 sequence (DNA): TGCGCCAGCAGCTTGCAAACAGGGGCTGGGGCCAACGTCCTGACTTTC. It translates to CASSLQTGAGANVLTF.

The J gene is TRBJ2-7, the V gene TRBV4-1; 12 bases are shared with TRBD2. The CDR3 has 15 amino acids. The V and J ends lost 4 bases and 6 bases, in that order; junction bases with no gene match: 7. Germline V lookup: CDR1 MGHRA, CDR2 YSYEKL. CDR3 sequence (DNA): TGCGCCAGCAGCCCGACTAGCGGGAGTTTAATCGAGCAGTACTTC. Protein sequence: CASSPTSGSLIEQYF.

This chain connects TRBV29-1 to TRBJ2-7; the match to TRBD2 covers 8 bases. Germline lookup yields CDR1 SQVTM and CDR2 ANQGSEA. This CDR3 has 14 residues. The trim removed 7 bases at V and 2 bases at J, leaving 10 bases unmatched. CDR3 region: CSALPGGGTYEQYF. CDR3 sequence (DNA): TGCAGCGCGCTCCCCGGGGGGGGGACCTACGAGCAGTACTTC.

This chain uses TRBV4-1 with TRBJ2-7; tentative D call: TRBD2 (8 bases). The CDR3 sequence is 15 residues long. From germline, CDR1 is MGHRA and CDR2 YSYEKL. Trimming pared 8 bases from V and 3 bases from J, leaving 20 bases between. The CDR3 nucleotides read TGCGCCAGCCGTCTCGTAGCGGGACAGCTCTACGAGCAGTACTTC. Amino acids: CASRLVAGQLYEQYF.

The chain carries TRBV27 and TRBJ1-5, with TRBD1 identical over 8 bases. Trimming removed 6 bases from V and 4 bases from J; junction bases left unmatched: 8. Germline CDR1 and CDR2: MNHEY and SMNVEV (reference sequence). This CDR3 is 15 amino acids long. As DNA, the CDR3 is TGTGCCAGCAGATATACAGGGGGATGGAATCAGCCCCAGCATTTT. This translates into CASRYTGGWNQPQHF.

This chain connects TRBV7-9 to TRBJ2-5; 8 nucleotides line up with TRBD1. The CDR3 runs 14 residues. Germline CDR1 is SEHNR and CDR2 is FQNEAQ (reference sequence). The junction had 6 bases not matched to a gene; V was cut back by 4 bases and J by 5 bases. CDR3 nucleotides: TGTGCCAGCAGCTCCTGGACAGGGAGGGAGACCCAGTACTTC. Amino acid sequence: CASSSWTGRETQYF. The full variable domain, with the rest looked up from reference TRBV7-9 and TRBJ2-5, is DTGVSQNPRHKITKRGQNVTFRCDPISEHNRLYWYRQTLGQGPEFLTYFQNEAQLEKSRLLSDRFSAERPKGSFSTLEIQRTEQGDSAMYLCASSSWTGRETQYFGPGTRLLVL.

Points on this clone: The same CDR3 also results from other DNA sequences found in this sample. V and J are TRBV6-5 and TRBJ1-2; D remains unclear. Germline assignment: CDR1 MNHEY and CDR2 SVGAGI. V was clipped by 2 bases and J by 5 bases, with 9 bases between them. This CDR3 contains 13 residues. CDR3 nucleotide sequence: TGTGCCAGCAGTTACAGCCGAGGGTATGGCTACACCTTC. Protein: CASSYSRGYGYTF.

The J gene is TRBJ1-4, the V gene TRBV20-1; D not resolved. CDR1 is DFQATT and CDR2 is SNEGSKA in the germline V gene (reference sequence). The CDR3 is 11 residues long. The ends were cut back, 6 bases at V and 4 bases at J, with 6 bases in the middle. The CDR3 DNA reads TGCAGTGCGGAGCTTAATGAAAAACTGTTTTTT. Translated: CSAELNEKLFF.

This chain links TRBV30 with TRBJ1-2; D remains ambiguous. Germline V gene data show CDR1 as GTSNPN and CDR2 as SVGIG (reference sequence). V lost 1 base and J 4 bases, leaving 10 bases between the germline ends. This CDR3 spans 13 amino acids. CDR3 coding DNA: TGTGCCTGGAGTGGTCGACTAGCCTATGGCTACACCTTC. It codes for CAWSGRLAYGYTF.

J is TRBJ2-7 and V is TRBV6-1; no definite D call. This CDR3 comprises 14 residues. Per germline, CDR1 MNHNS and CDR2 SASEGT. The ends were cut back, 1 base at V and 3 bases at J, with 10 bases in the middle. The CDR3 region has the DNA TGTGCCAGCAGTGAAGGGGCCACCAGCTACGAGCAGTACTTC. Amino acids: CASSEGATSYEQYF.

CDR3 amino acids: CASSLTSGSEQYF. Here the CDR3 DNA reads TGTGCCAGCAGCTTAACTAGCGGGAGCGAGCAGTACTTC. The chain employs TRBV7-3 and TRBJ2-7, with 9 nucleotides matching TRBD2. CDR1 and CDR2 from the germline V gene are SGHTA and FQGTGA. The CDR3 contains 13 residues. The V gene end was trimmed by 0 bases and the J gene end by 6 bases; junction bases not matched to a gene: 0.

CDR3 loop: CASSSPGTGNLGYTF. CDR3 DNA: TGTGCCAGCAGTTCCCCCGGGACAGGGAATCTGGGCTACACCTTC. The gene calls are TRBV28 and TRBJ1-2, with 9 bases matching TRBD1. The V and J ends lost 4 bases and 8 bases, in that order; junction bases with no gene match: 11. The CDR3 runs 15 residues. CDR1 and CDR2 from the germline V gene are MDHEN and SYDVKM.

V and J are TRBV28 and TRBJ2-1, with 7 bases lining up with TRBD1. Trimming took 4 bases from V and 7 from J; bases not matched to a gene: 7. Germline-derived CDR1 and CDR2 are MDHEN and SYDVKM. CDR3 length equals 14 residues. The CDR3 loop reads CASSSGGSENEQFF. For the CDR3, the DNA is TGTGCCAGCAGTTCAGGGGGTTCTGAGAATGAGCAGTTCTTC.